The T cell receptor (beta chain) described here comes from a study of T cells expressing NK-cell markers. Overall study: The TCR beta repertoires originated in sorted CD3+CD56+NKG2C+, CD3+CD56+NKG2C- and CD3+CD56-NKG2C+ T cells.

In generating TCR beta cDNA, 5'RACE template switching with UMIs was used. For each CDR3 protein, TCRdb gives one entry from its re-call of the 5' RACE reads, without DNA. This sample's table has 500,000 to 700,000 distinct CDR3 sequences. With regard to this clonotype: Its target is not known.

This CDR3 region has 13 residues. General observations from the study: A handful of donors likewise had their CD3+CD56-NKG2C+ fraction led by these clonotypes.

The sequencing sample was made of blood T cells: a sorted CD56 or NKG2C T cell subset, CD4+ or CD8+ T cells, or bulk PBMC T cells (not recorded which). The source is a man aged 18 to 35 in good health. The chain employs TRBV12-3 or TRBV12-4 and TRBJ1-5; the D gene TCRdb calls, TRBD1, cannot be checked with no DNA. This chain's CDR3 is CASSLQGNQPQHF.